Ten or more counts support the clone carrying this TCR beta chain. These data belong to a study of kidney transplant recipient with SARS-CoV-2 infection. TCRdb ran MiXCR on the reads and lists one entry per CDR3 protein. Of fewer than 250,000 distinct CDR3 sequences in the sample, under 30% are singletons; the top ten hold roughly 7%. The V gene's germline CDR1 is LNHDA and CDR2 SQIVND (reference sequence). The CDR3 loop spans 15 amino acids. Trimming took 6 bases from V and 7 from J; bases not matched to a gene: 12. The chain joins TRBV19 to TRBJ1-5; TRBD1 matches at 7 bases. The specimen comprised a blood sample, sampled at baseline and on day 111 from a kidney transplant recipient. This sequence was found in a male patient aged 25-45 years who had COVID-19 and was a kidney transplant recipient. The T cells may partly be graft donor cells. The CDR3 is CASRMWQGEGQPQHF. The CDR3 region has the DNA TGTGCCAGTAGAATGTGGCAGGGGGAAGGCCAGCCCCAGCATTTT.